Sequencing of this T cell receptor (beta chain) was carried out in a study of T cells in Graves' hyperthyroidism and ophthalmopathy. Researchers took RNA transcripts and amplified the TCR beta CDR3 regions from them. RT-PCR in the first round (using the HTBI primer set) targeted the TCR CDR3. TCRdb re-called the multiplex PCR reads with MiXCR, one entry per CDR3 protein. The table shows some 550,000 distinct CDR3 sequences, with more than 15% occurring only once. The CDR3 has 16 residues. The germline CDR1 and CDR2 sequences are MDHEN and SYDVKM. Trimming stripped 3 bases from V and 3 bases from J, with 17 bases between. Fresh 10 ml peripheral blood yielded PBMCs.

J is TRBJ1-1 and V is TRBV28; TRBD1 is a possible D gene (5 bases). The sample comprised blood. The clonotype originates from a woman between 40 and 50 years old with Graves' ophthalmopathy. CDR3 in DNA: TGTGCCAGCAGTTTTTTTTCAGGGAATCGGGACACTGAAGCTTTCTTT. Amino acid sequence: CASSFFSGNRDTEAFF.